One and the same sample provided the 32 T cell receptor beta chains below, sequenced in a study of graft-versus-host responses after intestinal transplantation. The assay was immunoSEQ multiplex PCR, and TCRdb's table has in-frame clones only and misses some. The profile shows about 100,000 clones, about 90% of them singletons. These receptors have no known antigen. The source was unstimulated CD4+ T cells sorted from spleen or lymph node cells, collected before transplant. All receptors come from a human donor who was the organ donor for an intestinal transplant.

J is TRBJ2-3 and V is TRBV9; 7 nucleotides agree with TRBD1. The J segment lost 2 bases and the V segment lost 4 bases, leaving 7 bases of the junction unmatched. Germline CDR1 is SGDLS and CDR2 is YYNGEE. This CDR3 has 15 residues. CDR3 nucleotides: TGTGCCAGCAGCACCGAGAGGGGGCCCACAGATACGCAGTATTTT. It is translated as CASSTERGPTDTQYF.

The chain couples TRBV2 to TRBJ2-2; no clear D. Trimming removed 0 bases from V and 4 bases from J, with 6 bases in between. CDR1 SNHLY and CDR2 FYNNEI come from the germline V gene. The CDR3 extends over 14 amino acids. CDR3 nucleotide sequence: TGTGCCAGCAGTGAAGCCGGTCGCACCGGGGAGCTGTTTTTT. Translated: CASSEAGRTGELFF.

The V and J genes are TRBV30 and TRBJ1-6; D remains ambiguous. V dropped 4 bases and J dropped 7 bases, with 8 bases sitting between them. The CDR3 is 12 residues long. Germline V lookup: CDR1 GTSNPN, CDR2 SVGIG (reference sequence). In DNA form, the CDR3 reads TGTGCCTGGAAGGCCCCAAATTCACCCCTCCACTTT. This sequence encodes CAWKAPNSPLHF.

A single count supports this clone. The chain is built from TRBV28 and TRBJ1-5; D call uncertain. The CDR3 has 16 residues. Trimming left V 5 bases short and J 2 bases short, with 16 bases between. Germline V CDR1 and CDR2: MDHEN, SYDVKM. CDR3 in DNA: TGTGCCAGCAGTCAGAAAGGGATTTTCGGCAATCAGCCCCAGCATTTT. Protein sequence: CASSQKGIFGNQPQHF.

This chain connects TRBV27 to TRBJ1-6; D is unresolved. This CDR3 contains 15 residues. The germline V and J ends were trimmed by 5 bases and 1 base, with 9 bases remaining between them. CDR1 MNHEY and CDR2 SMNVEV come from the germline V gene (reference sequence). The CDR3 nucleotides read TGTGCCAGCAGTCCTCAGGTGTCCTATAATTCACCCCTCCACTTT. Translated, it gives CASSPQVSYNSPLHF.

This chain links TRBV7-2 with TRBJ2-1; 12 nucleotides match TRBD2. This CDR3 region has 17 residues. CDR1 and CDR2 from the germline V gene are SGHTA and FQGNSA. Trimming cost V 5 bases and J 8 bases; bases outside gene matches: 13. CDR3 bases: TGTGCCAGCAGCCGGAGGCCTAGCGGGGGGGCCAGGGATGAGCAGTTCTTC. Its protein is CASSRRPSGGARDEQFF.

This chain links TRBV4-1 with TRBJ2-3; 7 nucleotides match TRBD1. With V trimmed by 4 bases and J by 3 bases, 7 bases remained unmatched. CDR1 is MGHRA, CDR2 YSYEKL, per germline. The CDR3 consists of 15 residues. CDR3 sequence: CASSLPRQGTDTQYF. The CDR3 DNA reads as TGCGCCAGCAGCCTACCTAGACAGGGTACAGATACGCAGTATTTT.

The CDR3 spells CASSFLGGRLPEAFF. DNA of the CDR3: TGTGCCAGCAGCTTTCTGGGGGGCAGGCTCCCTGAAGCTTTCTTT. The gene calls are TRBV7-9 and TRBJ1-1; weak D call: TRBD1 (6 bases). Deletions cut 3 bases from V and 6 bases from J, with 17 bases between. The CDR3 totals 15 residues. Germline loops: CDR1 SEHNR, CDR2 FQNEAQ (reference sequence).

This CDR3 reads CASRWTDEKLFF. The CDR3 DNA reads TGTGCCAGCAGATGGACAGATGAAAAACTGTTTTTT. The genes are TRBV6-5 and TRBJ1-4; D is perhaps TRBD1 (6 bases). CDR1 is MNHEY, CDR2 SVGAGI, per germline. The length of the CDR3 is 12 residues. V was cut by 6 bases and J by 6 bases, with 8 bases left in between.

The chain links TRBV27 to TRBJ2-3, with a tentative D call TRBD2 (6 bases). Germline CDR1 and CDR2: MNHEY and SMNVEV (reference sequence). Trimming took 3 bases from V and 0 from J, leaving 16 bases between them. CDR3 length: 17 residues. CDR3: CASSFRGGFYSTDTQYF. The CDR3 nucleotides read TGTGCCAGCAGTTTTCGGGGAGGCTTCTATAGCACAGATACGCAGTATTTT.

The chain carries TRBV30 and TRBJ2-1, with 7 bases that match TRBD1. After removal of 4 bases from V and 0 bases from J, the junction contained 6 bases not matched to a gene. The CDR3 length is 15 residues. CDR1 is GTSNPN and CDR2 is SVGIG in the germline V gene (reference sequence). As DNA, the CDR3 is TGTGCCTGGACGAAGACAGGGTTCTCCTACAATGAGCAGTTCTTC. It translates to CAWTKTGFSYNEQFF.

The chain is built from TRBV7-9 and TRBJ1-5; TRBD1 matches 8 bases. With 5 bases clipped from V and 9 bases from J, the junction kept 15 bases outside the gene matches. From germline, CDR1 is SEHNR and CDR2 FQNEAQ (reference sequence). The CDR3 is 16 amino acids. Here the CDR3 reads CASSTTGGQGSRPQHF. The DNA for the CDR3 is TGTGCCAGCAGCACCACGGGCGGACAGGGCTCGCGGCCCCAGCATTTT.

V is TRBV4-1 and J is TRBJ2-5; 15 bases are a match to TRBD2. V was clipped by 4 bases and J by 2 bases; unmatched bases: 11. The germline gives CDR1 MGHRA, CDR2 YSYEKL. The CDR3 covers 19 residues. In DNA, the CDR3 is TGCGCCAGCAGCCGAGGGACAACCGGGACTAGCGGGGGGCAAGAGACCCAGTACTTC. Translation gives CASSRGTTGTSGGQETQYF.

V gene TRBV25-1 combines with J gene TRBJ1-2, with a weak D call TRBD1 (5 bases). V lost 6 bases and J lost 8, with 10 bases in between. CDR1 MGHDK and CDR2 SYGVNS come from the germline V gene. The CDR3 totals 11 residues. The CDR3 DNA sequence: TGTGCCAGCAGAGGGGTAACGGGCTACACCTTC. It codes for CASRGVTGYTF.

The rearrangement joins TRBV18 to TRBJ2-1; 10 bases fit TRBD2. The germline V gene encodes CDR1 KGHSH and CDR2 LQKENI. The CDR3 runs to 19 residues. V trimming: 1 base; J trimming: 7 bases; junction bases outside the gene matches: 16. The CDR3 is CASSPLLSFERGGANEQFF. The CDR3 DNA follows: TGTGCCAGCTCACCACTTCTTTCGTTCGAGCGGGGGGGCGCGAATGAGCAGTTCTTC. The full variable domain, with the rest looked up from reference TRBV18 and TRBJ2-1, is NAGVMQNPRHLVRRRGQEARLRCSPMKGHSHVYWYRQLPEEGLKFMVYLQKENIIDESGMPKERFSAEFPKEGPSILRIQQVVRGDSAAYFCASSPLLSFERGGANEQFFGPGTRLTVL.

The chain employs TRBV5-1 and TRBJ1-4; 7 positions agree with TRBD1. V lost 2 bases to trimming and J lost 5 bases; unmatched junction nucleotides: 6. The CDR3 has 15 amino acids. CDR1 is SGHRS, CDR2 YFSETQ, per germline. The CDR3 nucleotides read TGCGCCAGCAGCTTCTCAGGGGGAGAGAATGAAAAACTGTTTTTT. Translated, it gives CASSFSGGENEKLFF.

This clone was found a few times. The chain is built from TRBV19 and TRBJ2-2; 8 positions match TRBD2. The CDR3 sequence is 17 residues long. The V segment lost 4 bases and the J segment 1 base; nucleotides outside the gene matches: 8. Germline loops: CDR1 LNHDA, CDR2 SQIVND (reference sequence). This CDR3 reads CASSKEPGGQNTGELFF. CDR3 nucleotides: TGTGCCAGTAGTAAAGAGCCGGGGGGGCAGAACACCGGGGAGCTGTTTTTT. Looking up the rest from reference TRBV19 and TRBJ2-2 gives the full variable domain: DGGITQSPKYLFRKEGQNVTLSCEQNLNHDAMYWYRQDPGQGLRLIYYSQIVNDFQKGDIAEGYSVSREKKESFPLTVTSAQKNPTAFYLCASSKEPGGQNTGELFFGEGSRLTVL.

J is TRBJ2-7 and V is TRBV30, with D tentatively TRBD1 (5 bases). V gave up 2 bases and J gave up 4 bases, with 18 bases separating them. Germline V gene data show CDR1 as GTSNPN and CDR2 as SVGIG (reference sequence). This CDR3 is built from 15 residues. The CDR3 region is CAWSPRQNSMYEQYF. CDR3 sequence (DNA): TGTGCCTGGAGTCCCAGACAGAATTCGATGTACGAGCAGTACTTC.

The V and J genes are TRBV30 and TRBJ1-2; weak D call: TRBD1 (6 bases). Trimming shortened V by 1 base and J by 5 bases, and 17 bases separated the two germline ends. Germline assignment: CDR1 GTSNPN and CDR2 SVGIG (reference sequence). The CDR3 consists of 15 residues. The CDR3 sequence is CAWSAQGGTVYGYTF. DNA for the CDR3: TGTGCCTGGAGTGCACAAGGGGGGACTGTGTATGGCTACACCTTC.

This chain uses TRBV2 with TRBJ2-3, with 10 bases aligning to TRBD2. CDR1 is SNHLY, CDR2 FYNNEI, per germline. The V segment lost 10 bases and the J segment 6 bases; nucleotides outside the gene matches: 22. The CDR3 is 18 residues long. The CDR3 DNA reads TGTGCCATCGTCCCCCTTGCGATACAGCGGGGGGGACTGGATACGCAGTATTTT. Protein sequence: CAIVPLAIQRGGLDTQYF.

The chain employs TRBV30 and TRBJ2-5; TRBD1 matches at 9 bases. V was pared by 1 base and J by 5 bases, with 8 bases of the junction left unmatched. CDR1 is GTSNPN and CDR2 is SVGIG in the germline V gene (reference sequence). CDR3 length: 15 residues. The CDR3: CAWSAWDRARETQYF. The CDR3 bases are TGTGCCTGGAGTGCCTGGGACAGGGCCAGGGAGACCCAGTACTTC.

The gene calls are TRBV4-2 and TRBJ1-1; D is undetermined. The CDR3 covers 13 residues. V was cut by 3 bases and J by 8 bases, with 13 bases left in between. In germline, CDR1 is LGHNA, CDR2 YNFKEQ. CDR3 amino acids: CASSHPRSGEAFF. Here the CDR3 DNA reads TGTGCCAGCAGCCACCCACGCTCGGGGGAAGCTTTCTTT.

V is TRBV29-1 and J is TRBJ1-1; 7 nucleotides line up with TRBD1. V lost 7 bases and J lost 0; bases outside the gene matches: 2. Germline V lookup: CDR1 SQVTM, CDR2 ANQGSEA. The CDR3 sequence is 12 residues long. The CDR3 region is CSDGTVNTEAFF. In nucleotides, the CDR3 is TGCAGCGACGGGACAGTGAACACTGAAGCTTTCTTT.

This clone has a handful of counts. The chain couples TRBV6-6 to TRBJ1-6; D gene ambiguous. The CDR3 has 14 residues. V lost 7 bases to trimming and J lost 5 bases, with 12 bases between them. Germline loops: CDR1 MNHNY, CDR2 SVGAGI (reference sequence). In DNA form, the CDR3 reads TGTGCCAGCAACTACTACAGAAATAATTCACCCCTCCACTTT. Amino acid sequence: CASNYYRNNSPLHF.

The chain is built from TRBV27 and TRBJ2-6; no firm D call. The ends were cut back, 7 bases at V and 1 base at J, with 14 bases in the middle. The CDR3 is 16 residues long. CDR1 and CDR2 (germline): MNHEY, SMNVEV (reference sequence). The DNA of the CDR3 is TGTGCCAGCACCCTTCGACGGGCGTCTGGGGCCAACGTCCTGACTTTC. It codes for CASTLRRASGANVLTF.

This clone occurred once. The rearrangement joins TRBV5-1 to TRBJ2-3, with D possibly being TRBD1 (7 bases). CDR1 SGHRS and CDR2 YFSETQ come from the germline V gene. This CDR3 contains 15 residues. Trimming shortened V by 0 bases and J by 7 bases, and 15 bases separated the two germline ends. Written as DNA, the CDR3 is TGCGCCAGCAGCTTGGATAGCCCAGGGGGGAATACGCAGTATTTT. Translation: CASSLDSPGGNTQYF.

The genes are TRBV5-1 and TRBJ2-4; 7 bases align to TRBD2. V dropped 4 bases and J dropped 2; count of bases not matched to a gene: 9. This CDR3 has 16 amino acids. Looked up from germline, CDR1 is SGHRS and CDR2 is YFSETQ. CDR3 coding DNA: TGCGCCAGCAGCGTCAGCGGGGAGATTACCAAAAACATTCAGTACTTC. It encodes CASSVSGEITKNIQYF.

The CDR3 coding sequence is TGCGCCAGCTGTCGTGGAGACCTCGCAACTAATGAAAAACTGTTTTTT. Its translation: CASCRGDLATNEKLFF. The J gene is TRBJ1-4, the V gene TRBV5-1; D unresolved. The CDR3 length is 16 residues. Between the trimmed V and J ends, which lost 7 bases and 0 bases, there was a span of 16 bases. Germline CDR1 SGHRS, CDR2 YFSETQ. The entire variable domain, with the rest obtained from reference TRBV5-1 and TRBJ1-4, is as follows: KAGVTQTPRYLIKTRGQQVTLSCSPISGHRSVSWYQQTPGQGLQFLFEYFSETQRNKGNFPGRFSGRQFSNSRSEMNVSTLELGDSALYLCASCRGDLATNEKLFFGSGTQLSVL.

The chain links TRBV7-3 to TRBJ2-7; D is possibly TRBD2 (6 bases). The CDR3 length is 14 residues. Trimming left V 1 base short and J 1 base short, with 8 bases between. Germline V gene sequence: CDR1 SGHTA, CDR2 FQGTGA. The CDR3, as DNA: TGTGCCAGCAGCTTAAATGCGGGATCCTACGAGCAGTACTTC. Translated, it gives CASSLNAGSYEQYF.

V usage is TRBV5-1 and J usage is TRBJ2-3; weak D call: TRBD2 (5 bases). This CDR3 region has 16 residues. Germline-derived CDR1 and CDR2 are SGHRS and YFSETQ. V was trimmed by 4 bases and J by 0 bases, leaving 15 bases between them. The CDR3 sequence is CASSLGESPSTDTQYF. The CDR3 DNA follows: TGCGCCAGCAGCCTCGGGGAGAGCCCTAGCACAGATACGCAGTATTTT.

The genes are TRBV11-1 and TRBJ2-5, with 9 bases identical to TRBD1. V was pared by 5 bases and J by 5 bases, with 6 bases of the junction left unmatched. CDR3 length equals 14 residues. Looked up from germline, CDR1 is SGHAT and CDR2 is FQDESV (reference sequence). Here the CDR3 reads CASSRTGDGETQYF. Here the CDR3 DNA reads TGTGCCAGCAGCCGGACAGGGGATGGGGAGACCCAGTACTTC.

The rearrangement links TRBV5-1 to TRBJ1-4; no firm D call. Germline lookup yields CDR1 SGHRS and CDR2 YFSETQ. CDR3 length equals 11 residues. The germline V and J ends were trimmed by 3 bases and 10 bases, with 7 bases remaining between them. The CDR3 nucleotides read TGCGCCAGCAGCTCCGGGCGAAAACTGTTTTTT. Encoded protein: CASSSGRKLFF.